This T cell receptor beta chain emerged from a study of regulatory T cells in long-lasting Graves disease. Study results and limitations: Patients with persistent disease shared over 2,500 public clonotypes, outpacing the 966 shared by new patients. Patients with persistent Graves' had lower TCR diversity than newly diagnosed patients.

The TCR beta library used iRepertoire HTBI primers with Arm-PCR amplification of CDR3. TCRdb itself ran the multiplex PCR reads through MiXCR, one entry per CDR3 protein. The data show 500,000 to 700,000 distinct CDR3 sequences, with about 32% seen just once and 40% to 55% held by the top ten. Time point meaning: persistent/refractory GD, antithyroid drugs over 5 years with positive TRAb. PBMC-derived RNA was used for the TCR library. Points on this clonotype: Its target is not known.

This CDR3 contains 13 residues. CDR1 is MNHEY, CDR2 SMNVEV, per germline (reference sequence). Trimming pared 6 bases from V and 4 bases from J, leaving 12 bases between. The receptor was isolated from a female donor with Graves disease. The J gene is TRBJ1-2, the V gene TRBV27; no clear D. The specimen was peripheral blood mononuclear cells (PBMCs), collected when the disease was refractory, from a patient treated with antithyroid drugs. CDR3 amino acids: CASSYRTAYGYTF. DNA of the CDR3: TGTGCCAGCAGCTACAGAACAGCCTATGGCTACACCTTC.